One and the same sample provided the 25 T cell receptor beta chains below, sequenced in a study of PD-L1 blockade in urothelial cancer. The time point: pretreatment peripheral blood. The protocol was immunoSEQ multiplex PCR, while the TCRdb copy is restricted to in-frame clones and leaves out a portion. The data show fewer than 65,000 clones, with approximately 90% seen just once and under 15% held by the top ten. The sequencing used PBMCs, collected around atezolizumab (anti-PD-L1) treatment. Source of these receptors: a woman in her fifties or sixties with urothelial cancer.

The chain couples TRBV5-3 to TRBJ2-7; 15 bases align to TRBD2. TRBV5-3 is an open reading frame, and its role is uncertain. The V segment lost 4 bases and the J segment 3 bases; nucleotides outside the gene matches: 8. The CDR3 sequence is 17 residues long. The CDR3 bases are TGTGCCAGAAGCCCGGGACTAGCGGGAGGCAGCATCTACGAGCAGTACTTC. As protein: CARSPGLAGGSIYEQYF.

The chain joins TRBV19 to TRBJ2-1; D gene ambiguous. The CDR3 consists of 16 residues. The V end lost 0 bases, the J end lost 2 bases, and 11 bases lay between the germline ends. Germline V gene data show CDR1 as LNHDA and CDR2 as SQIVND (reference sequence). The CDR3 bases are TGTGCCAGTAGTATAGATCTTGGCCTCACCTACAATGAGCAGTTCTTC. This translates into CASSIDLGLTYNEQFF.

The chain combines TRBV2 with TRBJ2-2, with 7 bases that match TRBD2. The CDR3 covers 17 residues. V trimming: 5 bases; J trimming: 0 bases; junction bases outside the gene matches: 9. Germline V gives CDR1 SNHLY, CDR2 FYNNEI. The CDR3 region is CASSWGLIGSNTGELFF. In DNA, the CDR3 is TGTGCCAGCAGTTGGGGACTAATCGGATCGAACACCGGGGAGCTGTTTTTT.

The chain has TRBV11-3 and TRBJ2-2; 8 nucleotides line up with TRBD2. Germline V gene data show CDR1 as SGHNT and CDR2 as YENEEA. After removal of 1 base from V and 7 bases from J, the junction contained 2 bases not matched to a gene. The CDR3 is 14 residues long. The CDR3 DNA is TGTGCCAGCAGCTTAGTTGCGGGAGGCGGGGAGCTGTTTTTT. Amino acid sequence: CASSLVAGGGELFF.

The chain carries TRBV28 and TRBJ2-1; 8 bases fit TRBD2. V shed 5 bases, J shed 1 base, and the junction held 13 bases outside the gene matches. This CDR3 has 18 amino acids. Germline values: CDR1 MDHEN, CDR2 SYDVKM. CDR3 region: CASSHASGAGGSYNEQFF. Written as DNA, the CDR3 is TGTGCCAGCAGTCACGCCTCCGGGGCGGGAGGATCCTACAATGAGCAGTTCTTC.

V is TRBV29-1 and J is TRBJ2-1; D ambiguous. Trimming removed 1 base at V and 0 bases at J, with 10 bases between. The CDR3 loop spans 15 amino acids. The germline gives CDR1 SQVTM, CDR2 ANQGSEA. CDR3 nucleotide sequence: TGCAGCGTTGAAGCCACACGGAGCTCCTACAATGAGCAGTTCTTC. Translated, it gives CSVEATRSSYNEQFF.

The chain carries TRBV4-3 and TRBJ2-6; 10 nucleotides line up with TRBD1. Germline V gene sequence: CDR1 LGHNA, CDR2 YSLEER. J gave up 3 bases and V 1 base, and 3 bases lay outside the gene matches. The CDR3 is 17 residues long. CDR3 DNA sequence: TGCGCCAGCAGCCAAGGACAGGGGGCGAGTGGGGCCAACGTCCTGACTTTC. It specifies CASSQGQGASGANVLTF.

The chain carries TRBV29-1 and TRBJ2-3; 7 nucleotides line up with TRBD1. Germline V gives CDR1 SQVTM, CDR2 ANQGSEA. Losses at the gene ends were 3 bases for V and 3 bases for J; bases not matched to a gene: 9. The CDR3 consists of 15 residues. This chain's CDR3 is CSVEKTGAGTDTQYF. The CDR3 bases are TGCAGCGTTGAGAAAACAGGGGCTGGAACAGATACGCAGTATTTT.

The chain is built from TRBV9 and TRBJ2-1; no definite D call. The CDR3 is 16 residues long. With 0 bases removed from V and 0 bases from J, the gap between germline ends came to 10 bases. Germline lookup yields CDR1 SGDLS and CDR2 YYNGEE. CDR3 nucleotides: TGTGCCAGCAGCGTAGTTGCGGCCAGCTCCTACAATGAGCAGTTCTTC. Its protein product is CASSVVAASSYNEQFF.

The chain carries TRBV5-1 and TRBJ2-7; D not certain. This CDR3 has 14 residues. The germline gives CDR1 SGHRS, CDR2 YFSETQ. V dropped 0 bases and J dropped 2 bases, with 9 bases sitting between them. As DNA, the CDR3 is TGCGCCAGCAGCTTGGGGCTTTTGGCCTACGAGCAGTACTTC. It yields the protein CASSLGLLAYEQYF.

The chain uses TRBV19 and TRBJ2-1; unclear D gene. In germline, CDR1 is LNHDA, CDR2 SQIVND (reference sequence). Trimming left V 6 bases short and J 10 bases short, with 10 bases between. CDR3 size: 11 residues. The CDR3 DNA reads TGTGCCAGTAGCTACTTTAAGGAGCAGTTCTTC. Translated: CASSYFKEQFF.

Here the CDR3 reads CASSVAGNYEQYF. The DNA for the CDR3 is TGTGCCAGCAGCGTAGCAGGCAACTACGAGCAGTACTTC. The J gene is TRBJ2-7, the V gene TRBV9; D remains ambiguous. The CDR3 length is 13 residues. CDR1 SGDLS and CDR2 YYNGEE come from the germline V gene. V lost 0 bases and J lost 3, with 7 bases in between. Looking up the rest from reference TRBV9 and TRBJ2-7 gives the full variable domain: DSGVTQTPKHLITATGQRVTLRCSPRSGDLSVYWYQQSLDQGLQFLIQYYNGEERAKGNILERFSAQQFPDLHSELNLSSLELGDSALYFCASSVAGNYEQYFGPGTRLTVT.

The chain joins TRBV7-9 to TRBJ1-5; D not certain. V was clipped by 4 bases and J by 1 base, with 8 bases between them. The CDR3 covers 14 residues. Germline CDR1 reads SEHNR; CDR2 reads FQNEAQ (reference sequence). The CDR3 nucleotides are TGTGCCAGCAGCTCTGAGGGAAGCAATCAGCCCCAGCATTTT. This codes for CASSSEGSNQPQHF.

The chain combines TRBV4-2 with TRBJ2-7; 9 nucleotides agree with TRBD1. Germline loops: CDR1 LGHNA, CDR2 YNFKEQ. After removal of 0 bases from V and 7 bases from J, the junction contained 7 bases not matched to a gene. The length of the CDR3 is 15 residues. CDR3 sequence: CASSQEGGQGREQYF. The CDR3, as DNA: TGTGCCAGCAGCCAAGAAGGGGGACAGGGTAGAGAGCAGTACTTC.

J is TRBJ1-1 and V is TRBV7-9, with TRBD1 matching 7 bases. Germline V lookup: CDR1 SEHNR, CDR2 FQNEAQ (reference sequence). The CDR3 spans 16 residues. The J segment lost 5 bases and the V segment lost 4 bases, leaving 13 bases of the junction unmatched. CDR3 DNA sequence: TGTGCCAGCAGCTCATCCCACAGGGGTGAAGGGACTGAAGCTTTCTTT. This gives the protein CASSSSHRGEGTEAFF.

The J gene is TRBJ2-3, the V gene TRBV7-2; a possible D gene is TRBD2 (6 bases). The CDR3 consists of 12 residues. Germline loops: CDR1 SGHTA, CDR2 FQGNSA. V was clipped by 8 bases and J by 4 bases, with 10 bases between them. DNA for the CDR3: TGTGCCAGCCGCGGGACGGCAGATACGCAGTATTTT. Translating gives CASRGTADTQYF.

The chain is built from TRBV6-1 and TRBJ1-1; D remains ambiguous. The CDR3 covers 15 residues. CDR1 is MNHNS, CDR2 SASEGT, per germline. V was clipped by 1 base and J by 7 bases, with 16 bases between them. The CDR3 sequence: CASSEVLAGVSEAFF. Here the CDR3 DNA reads TGTGCCAGCAGTGAAGTCCTGGCCGGGGTTAGTGAAGCTTTCTTT.

The chain uses TRBV13 and TRBJ1-3, with D possibly TRBD1 on 6 matching bases. Trimming removed 8 bases from V and 0 bases from J, with 14 bases in between. The germline gives CDR1 PRHDT, CDR2 FYEKMQ (reference sequence). The CDR3 is 15 amino acids. The CDR3 is CASQDSSNSGNTIYF. DNA of the CDR3: TGTGCCAGCCAGGACAGTAGCAACTCTGGAAACACCATATATTTT. The full variable domain, in which reference TRBV13 and TRBJ1-3 provide the parts outside the CDR3, is AAGVIQSPRHLIKEKRETATLKCYPIPRHDTVYWYQQGPGQDPQFLISFYEKMQSDKGSIPDRFSAQQFSDYHSELNMSSLELGDSALYFCASQDSSNSGNTIYFGEGSWLTVV.

The chain employs TRBV19 and TRBJ2-1; 10 bases agree with TRBD2. V shed 3 bases and J 10 bases; nucleotides not matched to a gene: 6. From germline, CDR1 is LNHDA and CDR2 SQIVND (reference sequence). The length of the CDR3 is 14 residues. The CDR3 region has the DNA TGTGCCAGTAGTATGCTAGCGGGAGTTAGGGAGCAGTTCTTC. It encodes CASSMLAGVREQFF.

V gene TRBV19 combines with J gene TRBJ2-5; TRBD2 agrees at 9 bases. CDR3 size: 18 residues. V dropped 3 bases and J dropped 5; count of bases not matched to a gene: 16. Germline CDR1 is LNHDA and CDR2 is SQIVND (reference sequence). CDR3 loop: CASSIRLADDPLGETQYF. In DNA form, the CDR3 reads TGTGCCAGTAGTATCAGACTAGCGGACGATCCCCTAGGGGAGACCCAGTACTTC.

The rearrangement joins TRBV5-1 to TRBJ1-4; 12 bases are shared with TRBD1. The CDR3 length is 19 residues. Germline V gives CDR1 SGHRS, CDR2 YFSETQ. The J segment lost 0 bases and the V segment lost 4 bases, leaving 10 bases of the junction unmatched. The CDR3 bases are TGCGCCAGCAGCACCGGGACAGGGGGCCTTCGTGCAACTAATGAAAAACTGTTTTTT. This encodes CASSTGTGGLRATNEKLFF.

This chain's CDR3 is CASRRAGGPGTQYF. The CDR3 nucleotides read TGTGCCAGCAGGCGGGCGGGGGGGCCCGGGACCCAGTACTTC. The chain uses TRBV6-5 and TRBJ2-5; TRBD2 matches at 9 bases. The CDR3 has 14 residues. CDR1 is MNHEY and CDR2 is SVGAGI in the germline V gene. With 6 bases clipped from V and 7 bases from J, the junction kept 9 bases outside the gene matches.

This chain uses TRBV7-2 with TRBJ1-1, with D tentatively TRBD1 (5 bases). This CDR3 spans 13 amino acids. Trimming shortened V by 5 bases and J by 6 bases, and 13 bases separated the two germline ends. Germline V gene data show CDR1 as SGHTA and CDR2 as FQGNSA. This CDR3 reads CASSRDRGAEAFF. CDR3 sequence (DNA): TGTGCCAGCAGCCGAGACAGAGGCGCTGAAGCTTTCTTT.

DNA for the CDR3: TGTGCCAGCAGCTTAAGGTCAGTGGGAGCCCTCTACGAGCAGTACTTC. It is translated as CASSLRSVGALYEQYF. This chain uses TRBV7-6 with TRBJ2-7, with D perhaps matching TRBD2 (5 bases). The CDR3 spans 16 residues. Trimming pared 2 bases from V and 3 bases from J, leaving 17 bases between. The germline gives CDR1 SGHVS, CDR2 FNYEAQ.

A few counts support this clone. An end of the junction differs from the germline gene, which may be a read error. This chain joins TRBV10-1 and TRBJ1-3; 7 nucleotides match TRBD1. The length of the CDR3 is 12 residues. Germline V lookup: CDR1 WNHNN, CDR2 SYGVQD (reference sequence). Here the CDR3 reads CASSEEGRTGGF. The CDR3 DNA sequence: TGCGCCAGCAGTGAGGAGGGGCGGACAGGAGGGTTT.